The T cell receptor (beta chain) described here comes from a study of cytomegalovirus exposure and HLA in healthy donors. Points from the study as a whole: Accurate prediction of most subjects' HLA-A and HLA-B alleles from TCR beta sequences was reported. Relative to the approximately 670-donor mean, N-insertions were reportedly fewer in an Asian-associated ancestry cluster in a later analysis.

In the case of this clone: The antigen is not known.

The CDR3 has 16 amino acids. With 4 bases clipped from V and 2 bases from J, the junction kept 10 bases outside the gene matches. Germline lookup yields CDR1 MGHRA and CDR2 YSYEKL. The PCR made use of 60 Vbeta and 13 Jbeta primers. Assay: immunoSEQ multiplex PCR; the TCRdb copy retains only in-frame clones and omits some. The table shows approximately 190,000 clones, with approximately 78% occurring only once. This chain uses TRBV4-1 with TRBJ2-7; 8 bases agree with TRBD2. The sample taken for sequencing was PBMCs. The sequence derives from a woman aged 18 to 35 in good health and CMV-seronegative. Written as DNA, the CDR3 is TGCGCCAGCAGCCCTGGGGGTAGCGGGGCCGCCTACGAGCAGTACTTC. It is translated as CASSPGGSGAAYEQYF.